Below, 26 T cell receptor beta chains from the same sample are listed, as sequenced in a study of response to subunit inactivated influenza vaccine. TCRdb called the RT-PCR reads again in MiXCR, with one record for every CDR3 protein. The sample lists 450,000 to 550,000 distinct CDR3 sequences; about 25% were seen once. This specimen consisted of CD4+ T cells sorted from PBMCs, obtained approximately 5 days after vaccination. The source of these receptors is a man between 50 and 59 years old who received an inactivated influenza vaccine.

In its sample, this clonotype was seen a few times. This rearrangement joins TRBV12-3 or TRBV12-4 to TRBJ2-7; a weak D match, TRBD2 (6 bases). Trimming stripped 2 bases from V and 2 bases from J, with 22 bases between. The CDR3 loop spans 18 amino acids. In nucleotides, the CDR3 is TGTGCCAGCAGTTTATATGAGATATGGGGGACGGGGGCCTACGAGCAGTACTTC. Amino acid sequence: CASSLYEIWGTGAYEQYF.

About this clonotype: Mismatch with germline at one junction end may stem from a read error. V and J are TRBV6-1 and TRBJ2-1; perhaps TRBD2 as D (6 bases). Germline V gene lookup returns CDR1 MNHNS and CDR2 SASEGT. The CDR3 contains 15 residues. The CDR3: CASREAGGSYNEQFF. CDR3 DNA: TGTGCCAGCAGAGAAGCGGGTGGCTCCTACAATGAGCAGTTCTTC.

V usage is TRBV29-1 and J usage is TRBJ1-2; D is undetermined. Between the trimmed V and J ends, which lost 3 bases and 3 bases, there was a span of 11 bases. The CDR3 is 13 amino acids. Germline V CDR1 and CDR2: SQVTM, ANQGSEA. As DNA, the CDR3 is TGCAGCGTTGATTCCAGGACCGACTATGGCTACACCTTC. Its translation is CSVDSRTDYGYTF.

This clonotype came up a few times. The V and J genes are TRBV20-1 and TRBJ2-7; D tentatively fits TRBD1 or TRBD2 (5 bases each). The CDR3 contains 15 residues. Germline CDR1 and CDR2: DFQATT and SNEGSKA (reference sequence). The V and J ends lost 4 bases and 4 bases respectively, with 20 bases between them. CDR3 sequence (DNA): TGCAGTGCTACCCCATATGAGCGAGGGGTATACGAGCAGTACTTC. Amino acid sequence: CSATPYERGVYEQYF.

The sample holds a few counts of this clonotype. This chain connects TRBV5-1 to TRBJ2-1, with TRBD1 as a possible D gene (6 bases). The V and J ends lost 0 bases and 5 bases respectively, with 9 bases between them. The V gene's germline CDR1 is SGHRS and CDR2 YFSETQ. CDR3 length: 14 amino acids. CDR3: CASSLGQVDNEQFF. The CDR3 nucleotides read TGCGCCAGCAGCTTGGGACAGGTGGACAATGAGCAGTTCTTC.

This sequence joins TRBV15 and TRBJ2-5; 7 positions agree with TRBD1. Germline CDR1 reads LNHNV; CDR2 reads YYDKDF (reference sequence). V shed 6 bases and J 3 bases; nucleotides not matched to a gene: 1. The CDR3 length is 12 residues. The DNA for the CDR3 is TGTGCCACCAGAACAGGGGAAGAGACCCAGTACTTC. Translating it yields CATRTGEETQYF.

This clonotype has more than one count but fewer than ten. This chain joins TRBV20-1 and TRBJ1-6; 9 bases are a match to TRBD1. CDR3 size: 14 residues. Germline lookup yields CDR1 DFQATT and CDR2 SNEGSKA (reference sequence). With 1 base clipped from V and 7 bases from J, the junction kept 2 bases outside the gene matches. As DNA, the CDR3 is TGCAGTGCTAGAGGGACAGGGGTCAATTCACCCCTCCACTTT. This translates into CSARGTGVNSPLHF.

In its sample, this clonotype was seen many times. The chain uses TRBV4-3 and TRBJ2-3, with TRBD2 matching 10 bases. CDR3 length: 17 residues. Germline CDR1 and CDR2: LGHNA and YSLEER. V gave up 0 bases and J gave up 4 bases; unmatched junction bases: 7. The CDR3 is CASSQDRSGGASDTQYF. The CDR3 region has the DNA TGCGCCAGCAGCCAAGATAGGAGCGGGGGGGCCTCAGATACGCAGTATTTT.

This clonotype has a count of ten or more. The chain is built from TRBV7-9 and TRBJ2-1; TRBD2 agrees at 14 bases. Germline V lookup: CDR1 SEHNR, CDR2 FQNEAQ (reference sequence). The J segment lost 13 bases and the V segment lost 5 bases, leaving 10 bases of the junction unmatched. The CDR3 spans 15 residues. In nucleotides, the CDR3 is TGTGCCAGCAGCCCTTTCGGACTAGCGGGAGGACTTCAGTTCTTC. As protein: CASSPFGLAGGLQFF.

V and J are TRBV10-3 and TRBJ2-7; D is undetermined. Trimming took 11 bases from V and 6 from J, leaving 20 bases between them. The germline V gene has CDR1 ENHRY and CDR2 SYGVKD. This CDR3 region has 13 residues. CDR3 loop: CASHDLLGTEQYF. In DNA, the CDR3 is TGTGCCTCCCACGATCTGTTAGGAACCGAGCAGTACTTC.

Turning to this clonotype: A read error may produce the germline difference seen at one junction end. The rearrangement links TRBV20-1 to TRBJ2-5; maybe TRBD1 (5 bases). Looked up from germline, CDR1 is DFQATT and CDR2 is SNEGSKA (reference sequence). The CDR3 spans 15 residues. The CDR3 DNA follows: TGCAGTGCTATAAAAACAGGTTTACTACAAGAGACACAGTACTTC. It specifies CSAIKTGLLQETQYF.

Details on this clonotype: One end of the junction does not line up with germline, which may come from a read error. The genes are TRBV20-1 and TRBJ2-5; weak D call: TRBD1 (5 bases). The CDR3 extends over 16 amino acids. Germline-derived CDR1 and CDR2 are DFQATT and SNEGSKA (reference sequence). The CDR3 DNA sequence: TGCTGTGCTAGAGATGTTAAGACAGCCCCCCAAGAGACCCAGTACTTC. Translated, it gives CCARDVKTAPQETQYF.

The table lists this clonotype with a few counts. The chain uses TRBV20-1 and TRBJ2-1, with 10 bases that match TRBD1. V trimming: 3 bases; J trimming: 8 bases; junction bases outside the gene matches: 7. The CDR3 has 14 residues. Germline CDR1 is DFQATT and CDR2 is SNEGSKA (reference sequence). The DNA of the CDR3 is TGCAGTGCTAGGTGGGACAGGGGACGGGATGAGCAGTTCTTC. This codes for CSARWDRGRDEQFF.

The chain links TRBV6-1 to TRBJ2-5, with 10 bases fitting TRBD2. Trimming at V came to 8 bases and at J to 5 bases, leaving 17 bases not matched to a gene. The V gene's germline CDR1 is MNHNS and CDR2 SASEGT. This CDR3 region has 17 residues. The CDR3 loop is CASRGEWPSGRSETQYF. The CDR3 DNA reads TGTGCCAGCCGAGGCGAGTGGCCTAGCGGGAGATCTGAGACCCAGTACTTC.

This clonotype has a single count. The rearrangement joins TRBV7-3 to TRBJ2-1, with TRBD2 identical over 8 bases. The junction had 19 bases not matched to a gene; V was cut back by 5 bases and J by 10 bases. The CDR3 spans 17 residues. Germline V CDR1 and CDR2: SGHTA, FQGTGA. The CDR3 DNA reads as TGTGCCAGCAGCCTGGCCCTTGGGGCGGGAGGAACGGGGGAGCAGTTCTTC. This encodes CASSLALGAGGTGEQFF.

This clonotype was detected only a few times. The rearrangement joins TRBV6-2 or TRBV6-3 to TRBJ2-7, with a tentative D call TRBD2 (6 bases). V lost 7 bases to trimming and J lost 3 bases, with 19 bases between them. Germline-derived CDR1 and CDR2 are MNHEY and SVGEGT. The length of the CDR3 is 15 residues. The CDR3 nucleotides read TGTGCCAGCACCCCCTCGGCGGGAAGACGCTACGAGCAGTACTTC. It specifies CASTPSAGRRYEQYF.

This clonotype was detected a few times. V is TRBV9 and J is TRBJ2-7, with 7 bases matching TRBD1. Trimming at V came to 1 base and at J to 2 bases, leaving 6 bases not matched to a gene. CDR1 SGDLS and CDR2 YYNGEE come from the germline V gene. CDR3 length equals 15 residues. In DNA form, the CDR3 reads TGTGCCAGCAGCGTATCAGGGACAGAAACCTACGAGCAGTACTTC. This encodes CASSVSGTETYEQYF.

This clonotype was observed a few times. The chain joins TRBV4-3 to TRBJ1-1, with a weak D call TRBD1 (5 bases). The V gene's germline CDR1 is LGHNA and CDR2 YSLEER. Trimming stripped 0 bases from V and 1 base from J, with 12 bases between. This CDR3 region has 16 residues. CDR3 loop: CASSQDFGGENTEAFF. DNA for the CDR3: TGCGCCAGCAGCCAAGATTTTGGGGGTGAGAACACTGAAGCTTTCTTT.

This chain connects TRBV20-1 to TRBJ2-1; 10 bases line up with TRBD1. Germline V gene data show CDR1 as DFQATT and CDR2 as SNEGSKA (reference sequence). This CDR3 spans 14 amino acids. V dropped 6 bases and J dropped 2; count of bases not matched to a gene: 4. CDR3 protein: CSATTGGAYNEQFF. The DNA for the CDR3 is TGCAGTGCCACGACAGGGGGCGCCTACAATGAGCAGTTCTTC.

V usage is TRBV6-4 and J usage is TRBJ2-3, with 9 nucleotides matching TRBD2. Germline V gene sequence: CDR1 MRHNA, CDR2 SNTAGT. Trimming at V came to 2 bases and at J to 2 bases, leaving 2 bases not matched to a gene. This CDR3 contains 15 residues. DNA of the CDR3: TGTGCCAGCAGTGACCTAGCGGGGACCACAGATACGCAGTATTTT. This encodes CASSDLAGTTDTQYF.

CDR3 in amino acids: CASSLNTANTEAFF. In DNA form, the CDR3 reads TGCGCCAGCAGCTTGAACACGGCGAACACTGAAGCTTTCTTT. The V and J genes are TRBV5-1 and TRBJ1-1; D gene uncertain. The CDR3 runs 14 residues. Germline values: CDR1 SGHRS, CDR2 YFSETQ. Between the trimmed V and J ends, which lost 1 base and 1 base, there was a span of 8 bases.

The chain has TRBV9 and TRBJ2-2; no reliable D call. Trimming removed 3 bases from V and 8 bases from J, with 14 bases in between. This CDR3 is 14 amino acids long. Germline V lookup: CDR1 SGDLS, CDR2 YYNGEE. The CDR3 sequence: CASSARHVRGELFF. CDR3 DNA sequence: TGTGCCAGCAGCGCGCGACACGTCCGAGGGGAGCTGTTTTTT.

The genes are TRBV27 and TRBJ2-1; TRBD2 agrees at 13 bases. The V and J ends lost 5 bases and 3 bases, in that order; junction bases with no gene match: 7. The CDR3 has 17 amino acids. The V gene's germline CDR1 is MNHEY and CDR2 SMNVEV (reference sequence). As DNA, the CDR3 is TGTGCCAGCAGTCTCAGGACTAGCGGGAGACTCTACAATGAGCAGTTCTTC. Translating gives CASSLRTSGRLYNEQFF.

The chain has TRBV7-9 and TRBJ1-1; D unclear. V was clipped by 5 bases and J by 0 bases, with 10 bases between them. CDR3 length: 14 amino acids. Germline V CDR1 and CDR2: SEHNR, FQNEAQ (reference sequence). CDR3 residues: CASSPPPVNTEAFF. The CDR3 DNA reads TGTGCCAGCAGCCCGCCGCCGGTGAACACTGAAGCTTTCTTT.

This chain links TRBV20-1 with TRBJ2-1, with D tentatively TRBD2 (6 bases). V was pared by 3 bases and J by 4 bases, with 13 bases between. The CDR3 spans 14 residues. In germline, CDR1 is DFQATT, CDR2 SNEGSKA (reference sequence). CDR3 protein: CSARSRREYNEQFF. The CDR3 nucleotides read TGCAGTGCTAGGTCGAGACGGGAGTACAATGAGCAGTTCTTC.

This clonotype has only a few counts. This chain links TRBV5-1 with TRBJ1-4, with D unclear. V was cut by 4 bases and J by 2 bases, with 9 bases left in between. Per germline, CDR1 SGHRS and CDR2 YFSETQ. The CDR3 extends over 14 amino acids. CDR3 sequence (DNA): TGCGCCAGCAGCACCGGACGGACTAATGAAAAACTGTTTTTT. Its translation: CASSTGRTNEKLFF. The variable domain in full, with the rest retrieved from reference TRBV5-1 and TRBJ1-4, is KAGVTQTPRYLIKTRGQQVTLSCSPISGHRSVSWYQQTPGQGLQFLFEYFSETQRNKGNFPGRFSGRQFSNSRSEMNVSTLELGDSALYLCASSTGRTNEKLFFGSGTQLSVL.